One sample yielded the 2 T cell receptor beta chains listed below, sequenced in a study of early T cells in non-severe SARS-CoV-2 infection. TCRdb analysed the 5' RACE reads with MiXCR anew, one entry per CDR3 protein. Of about 56,000 distinct CDR3 sequences detected, 8% to 11% appear once; the ten largest clones hold approximately 6.5%. The sample was whole blood. The receptors were gathered from an adult who was a healthcare worker with PCR-confirmed SARS-CoV-2 infection or an uninfected control (not recorded which).

This clonotype was detected only a few times. The chain combines TRBV4-3 with TRBJ2-7, with D tentatively TRBD2 (6 bases). Trimming took 0 bases from V and 4 from J, leaving 16 bases between them. The CDR3 is 16 residues long. CDR1 and CDR2 from the germline V gene are LGHNA and YSLEER. The CDR3 DNA sequence: TGCGCCAGCAGCCAAGATCGAAGGGGAGGAGGTTACGAGCAGTACTTC. Amino acids: CASSQDRRGGGYEQYF.

This clonotype was recorded many times. The rearrangement joins TRBV12-3 or TRBV12-4 to TRBJ1-1; D may be TRBD1 (5 bases). V gave up 5 bases and J gave up 3 bases, with 13 bases separating them. The CDR3 extends over 14 amino acids. CDR3 coding DNA: TGTGCCAGCAGTCCCTGGGGCAGGGACACTGAAGCTTTCTTT. Protein product: CASSPWGRDTEAFF.